This T cell receptor (beta chain) is from a study of control samples from healthy donors and cancer patients. Trimming pared 5 bases from V and 1 base from J, leaving 8 bases between. The germline V gene has CDR1 LNHDA and CDR2 SQIVND (reference sequence). This CDR3 is 13 amino acids long. Repertoires were generated with immunoSEQ multiplex PCR, while TCRdb's copy carries only in-frame clones and drops some. The sample contains 75,000 to 95,000 clones, roughly 91% of which appear only once. Sequencing was performed on PBMCs. V and J are TRBV19 and TRBJ1-1; D remains unclear. The sequence was collected from a woman aged 45-65 years with colorectal cancer. The CDR3 DNA is TGTGCCAGTAGTCTGGCAACGAACACTGAAGCTTTCTTT. Protein: CASSLATNTEAFF.